This TCR beta chain was documented in a study of blood T cell repertoires in COVID-19. Study in general: The origin of the acute and convalescent COVID-19 samples was the United States, Italy and Spain. T cells, B-cell-depleted T cells, or PBMCs provided the cDNA or gDNA that served as material.

In the study's own analysis: The authors estimated nucleated cell counts from reference gene primer amplification. The assay was immunoSEQ multiplex PCR, and TCRdb's table has in-frame clones only and misses some. That table supplies the V and J calls and clone size; D and trimming were determined from the DNA. This table holds approximately 150,000 clones, over 80% found once. Trimming removed 0 bases from V and 0 bases from J, with 17 bases in between. Germline CDR1 SGHDT, CDR2 YYEEEE. The CDR3 extends over 18 amino acids. The specimen sequenced was peripheral blood. V gene TRBV5-6 combines with J gene TRBJ2-3; a possible D gene is TRBD2 (6 bases). The clonotype comes from an older woman with acute or convalescent COVID-19. The CDR3 DNA reads as TGTGCCAGCAGCTTGGATCGGGGGAGGAAATCTAGCACAGATACGCAGTATTTT. It encodes CASSLDRGRKSSTDTQYF.